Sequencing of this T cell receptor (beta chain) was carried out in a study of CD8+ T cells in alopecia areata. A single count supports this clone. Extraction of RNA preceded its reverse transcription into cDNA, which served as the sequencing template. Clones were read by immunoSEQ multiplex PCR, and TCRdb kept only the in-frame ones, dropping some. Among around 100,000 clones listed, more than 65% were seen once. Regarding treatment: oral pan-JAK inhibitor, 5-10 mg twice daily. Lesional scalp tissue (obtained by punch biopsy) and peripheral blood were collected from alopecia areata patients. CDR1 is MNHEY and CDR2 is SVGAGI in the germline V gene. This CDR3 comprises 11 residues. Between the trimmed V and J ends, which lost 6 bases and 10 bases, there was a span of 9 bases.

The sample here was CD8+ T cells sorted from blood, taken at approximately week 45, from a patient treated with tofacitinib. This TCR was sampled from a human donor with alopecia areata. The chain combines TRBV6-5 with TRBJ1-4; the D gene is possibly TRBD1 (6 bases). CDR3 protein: CASRGAGKLFF. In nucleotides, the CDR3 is TGTGCCAGCAGGGGGGCGGGAAAACTGTTTTTT.